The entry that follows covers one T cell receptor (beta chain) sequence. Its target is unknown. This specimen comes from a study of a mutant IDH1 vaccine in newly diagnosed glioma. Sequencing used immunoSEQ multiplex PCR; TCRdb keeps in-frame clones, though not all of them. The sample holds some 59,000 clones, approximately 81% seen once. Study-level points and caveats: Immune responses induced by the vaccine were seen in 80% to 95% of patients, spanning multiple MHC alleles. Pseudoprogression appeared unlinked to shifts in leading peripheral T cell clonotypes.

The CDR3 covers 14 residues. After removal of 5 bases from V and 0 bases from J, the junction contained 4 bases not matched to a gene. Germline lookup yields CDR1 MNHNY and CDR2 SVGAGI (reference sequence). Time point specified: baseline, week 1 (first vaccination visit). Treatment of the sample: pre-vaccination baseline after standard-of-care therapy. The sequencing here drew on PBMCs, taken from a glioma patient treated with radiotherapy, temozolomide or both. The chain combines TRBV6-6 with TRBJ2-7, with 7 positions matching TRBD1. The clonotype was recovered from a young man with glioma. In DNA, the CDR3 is TGTGCCAGCAGTCAACAGGGGAGCTCCTACGAGCAGTACTTC. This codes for CASSQQGSSYEQYF.